This T cell receptor beta chain is drawn from a study of PD-L1 blockade in urothelial cancer. The wider study: Enrolled patients had been treated previously with 0 to 3 chemotherapy regimens. Median blood clonality was roughly 0.088, with under 100,000 unique TCRs.

Produced via immunoSEQ multiplex PCR; TCRdb's table is partial and in-frame only. The sample records about 88,000 clones, around nine tenths being singletons. CDR1 is KGHSH and CDR2 is LQKENI in the germline V gene. The CDR3 totals 14 residues. V lost 6 bases to trimming and J lost 2 bases, with 11 bases between them. This material consisted of PBMCs, taken around atezolizumab (anti-PD-L1) treatment. The chain has TRBV18 and TRBJ1-5; weak D call: TRBD1 (5 bases). This sequence originates from a man between 60 and 75 years old with urothelial cancer. As DNA, the CDR3 is TGTGCCAGCTCCCGGGGAGGGGGCAATCAGCCCCAGCATTTT. As protein: CASSRGGGNQPQHF.